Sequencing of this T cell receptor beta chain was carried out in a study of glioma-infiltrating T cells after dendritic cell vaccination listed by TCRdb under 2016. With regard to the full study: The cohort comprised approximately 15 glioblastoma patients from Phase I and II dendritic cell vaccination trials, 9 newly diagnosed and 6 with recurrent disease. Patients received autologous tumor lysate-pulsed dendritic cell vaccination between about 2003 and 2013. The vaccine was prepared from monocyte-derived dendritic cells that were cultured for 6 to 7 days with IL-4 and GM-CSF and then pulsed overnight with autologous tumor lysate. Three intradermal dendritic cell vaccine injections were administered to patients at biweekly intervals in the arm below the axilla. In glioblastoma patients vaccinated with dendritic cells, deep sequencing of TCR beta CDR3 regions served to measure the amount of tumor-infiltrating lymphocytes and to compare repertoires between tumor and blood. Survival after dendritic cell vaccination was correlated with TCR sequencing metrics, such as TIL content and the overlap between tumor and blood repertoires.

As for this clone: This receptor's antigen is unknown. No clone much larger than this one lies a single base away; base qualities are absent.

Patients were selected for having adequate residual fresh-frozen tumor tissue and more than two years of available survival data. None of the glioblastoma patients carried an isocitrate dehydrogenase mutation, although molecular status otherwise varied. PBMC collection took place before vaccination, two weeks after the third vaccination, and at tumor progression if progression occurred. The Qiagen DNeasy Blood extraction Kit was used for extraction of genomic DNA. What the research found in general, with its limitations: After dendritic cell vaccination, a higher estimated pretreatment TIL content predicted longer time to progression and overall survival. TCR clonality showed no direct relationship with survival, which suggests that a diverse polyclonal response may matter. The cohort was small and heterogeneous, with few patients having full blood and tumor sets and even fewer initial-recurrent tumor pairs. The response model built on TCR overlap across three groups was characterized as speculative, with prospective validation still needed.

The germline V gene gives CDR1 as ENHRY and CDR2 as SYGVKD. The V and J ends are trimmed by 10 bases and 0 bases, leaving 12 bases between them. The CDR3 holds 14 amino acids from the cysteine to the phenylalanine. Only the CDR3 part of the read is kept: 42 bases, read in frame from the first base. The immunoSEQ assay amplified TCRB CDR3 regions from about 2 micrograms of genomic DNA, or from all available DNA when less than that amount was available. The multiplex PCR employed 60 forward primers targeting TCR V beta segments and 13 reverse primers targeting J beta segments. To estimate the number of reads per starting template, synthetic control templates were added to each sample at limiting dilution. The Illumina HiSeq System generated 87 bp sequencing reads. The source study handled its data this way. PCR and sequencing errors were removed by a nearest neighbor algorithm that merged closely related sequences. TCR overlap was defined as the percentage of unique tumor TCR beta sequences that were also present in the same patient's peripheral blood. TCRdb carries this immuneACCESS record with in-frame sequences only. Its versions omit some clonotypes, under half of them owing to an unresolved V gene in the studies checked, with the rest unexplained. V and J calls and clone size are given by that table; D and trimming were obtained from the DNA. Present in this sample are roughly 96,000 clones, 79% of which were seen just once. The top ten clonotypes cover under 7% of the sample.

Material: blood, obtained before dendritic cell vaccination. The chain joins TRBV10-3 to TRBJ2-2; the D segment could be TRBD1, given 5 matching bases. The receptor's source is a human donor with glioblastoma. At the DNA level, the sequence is TGTGCCACAGAGACAGTAACGAACACCGGGGAGCTGTTTTTT. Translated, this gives CATETVTNTGELFF.